Below, 27 T cell receptor beta chains from the same sample are listed, as sequenced in a study of regulatory T cells. Overall study results and limits: Hydrophobic residues at CDR3 positions 6 and 7 were enriched in conventional CD4+ T cells of CD3G-deficient patients.

Their recognized antigens are unknown. Amplification used 52 TRBV primers and 13 TRBJ primers. TCRdb keeps only in-frame clones here, not all; method: immunoSEQ multiplex PCR. The sample shows tens of thousands of clones, roughly 88% of them seen only once. Specimen: conventional CD4+ T cells sorted from blood. Source of these receptors: a child aged 10 to 17 with CD3G deficiency.

The rearrangement joins TRBV7-9 to TRBJ2-3; D perhaps matches TRBD2 (5 bases). The CDR3 has 15 residues. The germline CDR1 and CDR2 sequences are SEHNR and FQNEAQ (reference sequence). The V gene lost 1 base and the J gene lost 3 bases, with 11 bases spanning the gap. CDR3 coding DNA: TGTGCCAGCAGCTTAGGTTTGGGAGAGACAGATACGCAGTATTTT. Protein sequence: CASSLGLGETDTQYF.

V gene TRBV5-1 combines with J gene TRBJ2-7; D not certain. Germline V CDR1 and CDR2: SGHRS, YFSETQ. The CDR3 is 13 residues long. V gave up 2 bases and J gave up 3 bases, with 9 bases separating them. The CDR3 spells CASSLGPFYEQYF. The CDR3 DNA reads TGCGCCAGCAGCTTAGGCCCGTTCTACGAGCAGTACTTC.

This chain joins TRBV7-9 and TRBJ1-4; a weak D match, TRBD1 (5 bases). The V end lost 3 bases, the J end lost 3 bases, and 11 bases lay between the germline ends. The CDR3 covers 15 residues. Germline CDR1 and CDR2: SEHNR and FQNEAQ (reference sequence). In nucleotides, the CDR3 is TGTGCCAGCAGCTTCGGGACCGATCCTAATGAAAAACTGTTTTTT. It translates to CASSFGTDPNEKLFF.

Only a few counts were recorded for this clone. The chain links TRBV6-1 to TRBJ2-2, with a possible D match to TRBD1 (6 bases). CDR3 length: 15 residues. Germline lookup yields CDR1 MNHNS and CDR2 SASEGT. V dropped 6 bases and J dropped 5 bases, with 16 bases sitting between them. The CDR3 region has the DNA TGTGCCAGCAGATACACAGGGAAGGGAACCGGGGAGCTGTTTTTT. Translated, it gives CASRYTGKGTGELFF.

The chain joins TRBV28 to TRBJ2-7; D remains unclear. Trimming removed 5 bases from V and 6 bases from J, with 14 bases in between. Germline CDR1 is MDHEN and CDR2 is SYDVKM. This CDR3 is built from 13 residues. The CDR3: CASSPRNPREQYF. CDR3 nucleotides: TGTGCCAGCAGTCCAAGAAACCCCCGCGAGCAGTACTTC.

The chain uses TRBV27 and TRBJ2-7; no clear D. The CDR3 contains 13 residues. Germline assignment: CDR1 MNHEY and CDR2 SMNVEV (reference sequence). V was shortened by 6 bases and J by 7 bases, with 16 bases between the two germline ends. This CDR3 is CASSQGPFGEQYF. The DNA of the CDR3 is TGTGCCAGCAGCCAAGGACCTTTCGGGGAGCAGTACTTC.

The chain employs TRBV19 and TRBJ2-6; the match to TRBD1 covers 10 bases. This CDR3 has 17 amino acids. CDR1 and CDR2 (germline): LNHDA, SQIVND (reference sequence). The V segment lost 5 bases and the J segment 1 base; nucleotides outside the gene matches: 5. The CDR3 nucleotides read TGTGCCAGTAGTTCCCGGGACAGGGGATCTGGGGCCAACGTCCTGACTTTC. This gives the protein CASSSRDRGSGANVLTF.

This chain uses TRBV11-2 with TRBJ2-1; perhaps D is TRBD1 or TRBD2 (5 bases each). There are 17 residues in the CDR3. Germline V CDR1 and CDR2: SGHAT, FQNNGV. V lost 5 bases, J lost 3 bases, and 20 bases lay in between. CDR3 in DNA: TGTGCCAGCAGCCAGGGTCGGACTCTTAATAGCTACAATGAGCAGTTCTTC. The encoded protein is CASSQGRTLNSYNEQFF. The full variable domain, with the rest looked up from reference TRBV11-2 and TRBJ2-1, is EAGVAQSPRYKIIEKRQSVAFWCNPISGHATLYWYQQILGQGPKLLIQFQNNGVVDDSQLPKDRFSAERLKGVDSTLKIQPAKLEDSAVYLCASSQGRTLNSYNEQFFGPGTRLTVL.

The genes are TRBV6-1 and TRBJ2-7; D is possibly TRBD2 (7 bases). The CDR3 covers 14 residues. The V gene's germline CDR1 is MNHNS and CDR2 SASEGT. V was pared by 4 bases and J by 3 bases, with 13 bases between. The CDR3 loop is CASSVAGAHYEQYF. As DNA, the CDR3 is TGTGCCAGCAGTGTGGCGGGGGCTCACTACGAGCAGTACTTC.

The chain joins TRBV7-9 to TRBJ2-1; D not certain. The V gene lost 5 bases and the J gene lost 2 bases, with 7 bases spanning the gap. The CDR3 is made up of 13 amino acids. Germline values: CDR1 SEHNR, CDR2 FQNEAQ (reference sequence). The CDR3 reads CASSPQPYNEQFF. The CDR3 DNA sequence: TGTGCCAGCAGCCCCCAGCCCTACAATGAGCAGTTCTTC.

CDR3 bases: TGTGCCAGTAGTATCGGTACTAGCGGAACAGATACGCAGTATTTT. This codes for CASSIGTSGTDTQYF. The V call is TRBV19, the J call TRBJ2-3; 8 bases are shared with TRBD2. CDR3 length equals 15 residues. Trimming removed 3 bases from V and 3 bases from J; junction bases left unmatched: 5. Germline values: CDR1 LNHDA, CDR2 SQIVND (reference sequence).

The V call is TRBV6-1, the J call TRBJ2-7; D possibly corresponds to TRBD2 (6 bases). Looked up from germline, CDR1 is MNHNS and CDR2 is SASEGT. Trimming took off 7 bases at V and 0 bases at J, with 13 bases between the two ends. The CDR3 is made up of 14 amino acids. As DNA, the CDR3 is TGTGCCAGCACGGATAGCGGAAGCTCCTACGAGCAGTACTTC. Protein: CASTDSGSSYEQYF.

The chain joins TRBV28 to TRBJ1-2; D uncertain. The CDR3 has 11 residues. Per germline, CDR1 MDHEN and CDR2 SYDVKM. Trimming cost V 7 bases and J 7 bases, with 10 bases left between them. CDR3 sequence: CASKATRGYTF. DNA of the CDR3: TGTGCCAGCAAAGCGACGCGTGGCTACACCTTC.

The chain employs TRBV5-1 and TRBJ2-7; 10 bases agree with TRBD1. The germline CDR1 and CDR2 sequences are SGHRS and YFSETQ. The V and J ends lost 4 bases and 5 bases, in that order; junction bases with no gene match: 6. The CDR3 covers 14 residues. The CDR3 loop is CASSVGTGAHEQYF. CDR3 DNA: TGCGCCAGCAGCGTGGGGACAGGGGCCCACGAGCAGTACTTC.

The chain couples TRBV20-1 to TRBJ2-1; D is unclear. With 3 bases removed from V and 5 bases from J, the gap between germline ends came to 5 bases. Germline lookup yields CDR1 DFQATT and CDR2 SNEGSKA (reference sequence). This CDR3 has 11 amino acids. In nucleotides, the CDR3 is TGCAGTGCTAGTGTGAACAATGAGCAGTTCTTC. Translation gives CSASVNNEQFF.

This clone was seen only a few times. The V and J genes are TRBV11-2 and TRBJ1-2, with D possibly matching TRBD1 (5 bases). The CDR3 is 13 residues long. The V and J ends lost 5 bases and 6 bases respectively, with 13 bases between them. Germline CDR1 is SGHAT and CDR2 is FQNNGV. The CDR3 sequence: CASSRWGGDGYTF. The CDR3 DNA follows: TGTGCCAGCAGCCGTTGGGGGGGGGATGGCTACACCTTC.

The V call is TRBV28, the J call TRBJ1-2; 11 bases are shared with TRBD1. The V segment lost 4 bases and the J segment 8 bases; nucleotides outside the gene matches: 3. Germline CDR1 is MDHEN and CDR2 is SYDVKM. The CDR3 is 13 residues long. The CDR3 loop is CASSSDRGRGYTF. In DNA, the CDR3 is TGTGCCAGCAGTTCGGACAGGGGGCGAGGCTACACCTTC.

The DNA for the CDR3 is TGTGCCAGCAGCCTGGGACAGGGAAACGAGCAGTACTTC. Its protein product is CASSLGQGNEQYF. This chain links TRBV7-8 with TRBJ2-7; TRBD1 aligns across 9 bases. Per the germline V gene, CDR1 is SGHVS and CDR2 is FQNEAQ. V was clipped by 5 bases and J by 5 bases; unmatched bases: 4. The CDR3 consists of 13 residues.

The chain carries TRBV20-1 and TRBJ2-3, with D unresolved. Trimming took 5 bases from V and 3 from J, leaving 6 bases between them. The CDR3 runs 11 residues. Germline-derived CDR1 and CDR2 are DFQATT and SNEGSKA (reference sequence). CDR3 sequence: CSAQRTDTQYF. Written as DNA, the CDR3 is TGCAGTGCTCAACGTACAGATACGCAGTATTTT.

V gene TRBV6-6 combines with J gene TRBJ1-1, with no clear D. V shed 3 bases and J shed 1 base, with 9 bases lying between them. The CDR3 runs to 14 residues. Germline V gene lookup returns CDR1 MNHNY and CDR2 SVGAGI (reference sequence). CDR3 sequence: CASSYSKANTEAFF. The CDR3 nucleotides are TGTGCCAGCAGTTATTCGAAGGCGAACACTGAAGCTTTCTTT.

The chain is built from TRBV6-1 and TRBJ1-2; D call uncertain. V lost 2 bases to trimming and J lost 5 bases, with 9 bases between them. Germline V gene data show CDR1 as MNHNS and CDR2 as SASEGT. The CDR3 sequence is 13 residues long. The CDR3 loop is CASSERADYGYTF. The CDR3, as DNA: TGTGCCAGCAGTGAAAGGGCGGATTATGGCTACACCTTC.

The chain recombines TRBV6-1 with TRBJ1-4, with no clear D. There are 15 residues in the CDR3. V was shortened by 5 bases and J by 0 bases, with 10 bases between the two germline ends. The germline V gene encodes CDR1 MNHNS and CDR2 SASEGT. CDR3 sequence (DNA): TGTGCCAGCAGTTGGACGGTTTCAACTAATGAAAAACTGTTTTTT. It specifies CASSWTVSTNEKLFF.

J is TRBJ2-3 and V is TRBV6-1; 7 bases align to TRBD2. The CDR3 runs 15 residues. Germline CDR1 is MNHNS and CDR2 is SASEGT. The V and J ends lost 5 bases and 9 bases, in that order; junction bases with no gene match: 14. CDR3 coding DNA: TGTGCCAGCAGTTCCCCGAATCTAGCGGAGAGGACGCAGTATTTT. Amino acids: CASSSPNLAERTQYF.

This clone was picked up a small number of times. This CDR3 is CASSLGGSGTGNTIYF. As DNA, the CDR3 is TGTGCCAGCAGCTTAGGGGGCAGTGGAACTGGAAACACCATATATTTT. The V and J genes are TRBV7-9 and TRBJ1-3; weak D call: TRBD1 (5 bases). The CDR3 consists of 16 residues. Germline loops: CDR1 SEHNR, CDR2 FQNEAQ (reference sequence). Trimming cost V 1 base and J 2 bases, with 12 bases left between them.

The chain uses TRBV6-5 and TRBJ1-1; unclear D gene. Deletions cut 4 bases from V and 7 bases from J, with 19 bases between. The CDR3 loop spans 15 amino acids. Per germline, CDR1 MNHEY and CDR2 SVGAGI. The CDR3 is CASSFFRSGTGEAFF. CDR3 nucleotides: TGTGCCAGCAGTTTTTTCCGGAGCGGAACGGGTGAAGCTTTCTTT.

The chain recombines TRBV6-1 with TRBJ2-7; a possible D gene is TRBD2 (6 bases). The V gene lost 4 bases and the J gene lost 9 bases, with 22 bases spanning the gap. Germline lookup yields CDR1 MNHNS and CDR2 SASEGT. The CDR3 runs 15 residues. The DNA of the CDR3 is TGTGCCAGCAGTGGCAACCCCAGCAAGAGGAGGGGGCAGTACTTC. Protein sequence: CASSGNPSKRRGQYF.

The chain employs TRBV28 and TRBJ2-3, with TRBD2 as a possible D gene (5 bases). The ends were cut back, 6 bases at V and 1 base at J, with 11 bases in the middle. The CDR3 length is 14 residues. Germline V gives CDR1 MDHEN, CDR2 SYDVKM. The CDR3 bases are TGTGCCAGCAGGAGGGCTCGGCGCACAGATACGCAGTATTTT. Amino acid sequence: CASRRARRTDTQYF.